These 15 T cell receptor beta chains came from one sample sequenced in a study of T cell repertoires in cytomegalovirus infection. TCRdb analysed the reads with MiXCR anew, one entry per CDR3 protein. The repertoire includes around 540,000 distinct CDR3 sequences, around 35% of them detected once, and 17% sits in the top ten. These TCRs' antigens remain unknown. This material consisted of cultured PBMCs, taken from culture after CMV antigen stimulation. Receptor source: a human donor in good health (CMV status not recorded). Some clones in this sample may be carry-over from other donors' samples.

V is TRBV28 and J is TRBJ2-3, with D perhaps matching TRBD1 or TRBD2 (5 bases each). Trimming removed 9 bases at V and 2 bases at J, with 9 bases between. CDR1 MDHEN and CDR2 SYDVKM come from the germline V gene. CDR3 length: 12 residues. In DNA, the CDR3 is TGTGCCAGTGGGGGTTTCACAGATACGCAGTATTTT. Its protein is CASGGFTDTQYF.

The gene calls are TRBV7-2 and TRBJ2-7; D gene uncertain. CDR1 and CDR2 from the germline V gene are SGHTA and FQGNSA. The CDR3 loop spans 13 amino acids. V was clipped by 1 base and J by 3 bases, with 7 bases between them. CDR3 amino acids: CASSLVLHYEQYV. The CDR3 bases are TGTGCCAGCAGCTTAGTGCTCCACTACGAGCAGTACGTC.

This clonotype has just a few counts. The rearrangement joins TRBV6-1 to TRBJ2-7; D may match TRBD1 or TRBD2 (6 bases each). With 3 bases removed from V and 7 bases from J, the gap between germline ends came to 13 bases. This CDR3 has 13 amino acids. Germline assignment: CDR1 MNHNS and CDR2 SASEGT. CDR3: CASSDRRGWEQYF. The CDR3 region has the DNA TGTGCCAGCAGTGATCGGAGGGGGTGGGAGCAGTACTTC.

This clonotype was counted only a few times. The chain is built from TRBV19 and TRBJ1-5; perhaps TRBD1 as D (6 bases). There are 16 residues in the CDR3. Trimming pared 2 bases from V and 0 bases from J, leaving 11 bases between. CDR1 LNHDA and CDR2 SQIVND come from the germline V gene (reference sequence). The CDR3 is CASSIRGQYSNQPQHF. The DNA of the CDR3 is TGTGCCAGTAGTATAAGGGGACAATATAGCAATCAGCCCCAGCATTTT.

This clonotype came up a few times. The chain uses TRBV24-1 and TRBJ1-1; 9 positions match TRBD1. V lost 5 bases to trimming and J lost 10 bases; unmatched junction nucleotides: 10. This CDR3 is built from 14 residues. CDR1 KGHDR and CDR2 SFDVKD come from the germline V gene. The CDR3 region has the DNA TGTGCCACCAGTGGACGGGACAGGGATGGAGGAGCTTTCTTT. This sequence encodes CATSGRDRDGGAFF.

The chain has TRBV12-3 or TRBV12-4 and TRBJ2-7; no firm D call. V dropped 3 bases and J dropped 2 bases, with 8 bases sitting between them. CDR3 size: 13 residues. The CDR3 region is CASSFGAPYEQYV. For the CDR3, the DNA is TGTGCCAGCAGTTTCGGCGCTCCCTACGAGCAGTACGTC.

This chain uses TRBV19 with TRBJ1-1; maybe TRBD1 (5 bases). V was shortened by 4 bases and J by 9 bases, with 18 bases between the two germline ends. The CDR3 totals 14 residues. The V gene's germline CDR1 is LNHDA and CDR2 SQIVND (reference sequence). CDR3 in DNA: TGTGCCAGTAGTACCCGGGACGGATCGGGCCAAGCTTTCTTT. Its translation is CASSTRDGSGQAFF. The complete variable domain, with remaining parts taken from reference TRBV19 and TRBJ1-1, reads DGGITQSPKYLFRKEGQNVTLSCEQNLNHDAMYWYRQDPGQGLRLIYYSQIVNDFQKGDIAEGYSVSREKKESFPLTVTSAQKNPTAFYLCASSTRDGSGQAFFGQGTRLTVV.

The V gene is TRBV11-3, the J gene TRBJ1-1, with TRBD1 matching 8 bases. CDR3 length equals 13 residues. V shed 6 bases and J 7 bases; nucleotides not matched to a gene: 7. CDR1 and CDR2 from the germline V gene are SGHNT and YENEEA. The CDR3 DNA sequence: TGTGCCAGCAGGTGGCAGGGGGCCGGTGAAGCTTTCTTT. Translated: CASRWQGAGEAFF.

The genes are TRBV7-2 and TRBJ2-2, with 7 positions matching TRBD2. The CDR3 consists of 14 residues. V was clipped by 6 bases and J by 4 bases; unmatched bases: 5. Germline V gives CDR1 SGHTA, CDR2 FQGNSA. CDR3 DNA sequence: TGTGCCAGCAGTCGGGGGACTACCACCGGGGAGCTGTTTTTT. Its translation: CASSRGTTTGELFF.

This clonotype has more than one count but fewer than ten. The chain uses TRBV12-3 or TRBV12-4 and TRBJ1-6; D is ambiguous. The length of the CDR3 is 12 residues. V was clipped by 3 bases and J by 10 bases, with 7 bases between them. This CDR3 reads CASSFWGSPLHF. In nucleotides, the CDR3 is TGTGCCAGCAGTTTTTGGGGATCACCCCTCCACTTT.

The CDR3 nucleotides read TGTGCCAGCAGCTGGGTTGGAGGCGGGGATACGCAGTATTTT. Translation gives CASSWVGGGDTQYF. V and J are TRBV5-4 and TRBJ2-3; perhaps TRBD2 as D (5 bases). The CDR3 consists of 14 residues. Looked up from germline, CDR1 is SGHNT and CDR2 is YYREEE (reference sequence). V lost 3 bases and J 6 bases, leaving 14 bases between the germline ends.

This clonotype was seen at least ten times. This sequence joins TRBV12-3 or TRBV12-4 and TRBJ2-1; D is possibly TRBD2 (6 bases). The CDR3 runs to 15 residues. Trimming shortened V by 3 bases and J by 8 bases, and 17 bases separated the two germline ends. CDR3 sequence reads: CASSFWLVWGDEQFF. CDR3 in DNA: TGTGCCAGCAGTTTTTGGCTAGTGTGGGGGGATGAGCAGTTCTTC.

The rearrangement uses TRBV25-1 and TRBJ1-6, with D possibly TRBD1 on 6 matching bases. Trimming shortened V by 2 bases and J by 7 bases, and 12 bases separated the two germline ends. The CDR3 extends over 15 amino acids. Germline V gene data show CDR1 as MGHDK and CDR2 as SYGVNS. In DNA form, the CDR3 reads TGTGCCAGCAGTGAAGACAGGTTCCCGAATTCACCCCTCCACTTT. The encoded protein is CASSEDRFPNSPLHF.

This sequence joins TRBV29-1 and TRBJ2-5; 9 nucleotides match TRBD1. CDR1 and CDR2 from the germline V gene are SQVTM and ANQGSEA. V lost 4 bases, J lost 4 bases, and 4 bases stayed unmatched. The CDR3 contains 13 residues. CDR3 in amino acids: CSVGTGVRETQYF. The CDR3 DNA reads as TGCAGCGTTGGGACAGGGGTGAGAGAGACCCAGTACTTC.

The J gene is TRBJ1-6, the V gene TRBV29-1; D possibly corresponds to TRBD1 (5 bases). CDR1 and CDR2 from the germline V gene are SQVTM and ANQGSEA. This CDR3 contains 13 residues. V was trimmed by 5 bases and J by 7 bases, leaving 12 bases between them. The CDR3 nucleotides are TGCAGCGTTCACCAGGGAGGAAATTCACCCCTCCACTTT. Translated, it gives CSVHQGGNSPLHF.